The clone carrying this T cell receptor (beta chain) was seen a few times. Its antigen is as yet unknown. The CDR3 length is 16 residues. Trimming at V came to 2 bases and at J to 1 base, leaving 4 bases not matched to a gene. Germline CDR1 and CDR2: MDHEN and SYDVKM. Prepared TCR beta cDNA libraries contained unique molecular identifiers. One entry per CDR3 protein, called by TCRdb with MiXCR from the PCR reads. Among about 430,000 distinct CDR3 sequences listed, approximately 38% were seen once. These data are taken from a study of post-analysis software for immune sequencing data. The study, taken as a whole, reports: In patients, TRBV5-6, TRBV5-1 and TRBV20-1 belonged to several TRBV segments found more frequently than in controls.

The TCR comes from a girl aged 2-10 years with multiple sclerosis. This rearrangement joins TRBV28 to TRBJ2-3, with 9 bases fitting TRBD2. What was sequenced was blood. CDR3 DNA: TGTGCCAGCAGTTTAGAAAGCGGGGGGCGCACAGATACGCAGTATTTT. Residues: CASSLESGGRTDTQYF.